Listed here are 14 T cell receptor beta chains from one sample, sequenced in a study of blood T cell repertoires in COVID-19. Libraries were prepared by immunoSEQ multiplex PCR; TCRdb keeps only in-frame clonotypes and omits some of them. This sample has 150,000 to 200,000 clones; around 88% occur once, and the top ten carry about 5%. The sequenced material came from peripheral blood. Receptors originate from a human donor in a cohort sampled during active COVID-19.

This CDR3 is CASAPDRAYEQYF. The CDR3 DNA reads as TGCGCCAGCGCCCCAGACAGAGCCTACGAGCAGTACTTC. The chain has TRBV4-3 and TRBJ2-7, with TRBD1 as a possible D gene (5 bases). Trimming removed 8 bases at V and 2 bases at J, with 13 bases between. CDR1 LGHNA and CDR2 YSLEER come from the germline V gene. The CDR3 sequence is 13 residues long.

The rearrangement links TRBV5-6 to TRBJ2-2; 7 nucleotides line up with TRBD2. The CDR3 sequence is 16 residues long. Germline V gives CDR1 SGHDT, CDR2 YYEEEE. J was trimmed by 6 bases and V by 2 bases; bases with no gene match: 10. In DNA, the CDR3 is TGTGCCAGCAGCTTTCTCCATGGGGGGGTTCCCGGGGAGCTGTTTTTT. Translating it yields CASSFLHGGVPGELFF.

This rearrangement joins TRBV5-4 to TRBJ2-2; maybe TRBD1 (6 bases). The CDR3 spans 14 residues. CDR1 SGHNT and CDR2 YYREEE come from the germline V gene (reference sequence). Trimming stripped 4 bases from V and 3 bases from J, with 10 bases between. CDR3 region: CASSRDIDTGELFF. The CDR3 DNA follows: TGTGCCAGCAGCCGGGACATCGACACCGGGGAGCTGTTTTTT. Filled out from reference TRBV5-4 and TRBJ2-2, the complete variable domain reads ETGVTQSPTHLIKTRGQQVTLRCSSQSGHNTVSWYQQALGQGPQFIFQYYREEENGRGNFPPRFSGLQFPNYSSELNVNALELDDSALYLCASSRDIDTGELFFGEGSRLTVL.

The chain couples TRBV7-2 to TRBJ2-7; possible D gene TRBD2, 5 bases. The CDR3 consists of 15 residues. Between the trimmed V and J ends, which lost 5 bases and 0 bases, there was a span of 14 bases. The germline gives CDR1 SGHTA, CDR2 FQGNSA. Here the CDR3 reads CASSARDLSSYEQYF. For the CDR3, the DNA is TGTGCCAGCAGCGCCCGGGATTTAAGCTCCTACGAGCAGTACTTC.

V is TRBV6-4 and J is TRBJ2-1; 9 bases are a match to TRBD2. J gave up 10 bases and V 6 bases, and 10 bases lay outside the gene matches. Germline CDR1 MRHNA, CDR2 SNTAGT. CDR3 size: 14 residues. The CDR3 nucleotides read TGTGCCAGCAGCAGGTCGGCGGGAGGGGGCGAGCAGTTCTTC. This codes for CASSRSAGGGEQFF.

V and J are TRBV28 and TRBJ1-2; tentative D call: TRBD1 (6 bases). CDR1 and CDR2 (germline): MDHEN, SYDVKM. This CDR3 has 12 amino acids. Trimming took off 5 bases at V and 8 bases at J, with 12 bases between the two ends. DNA for the CDR3: TGTGCCAGCAGTCCTAACAGGGTCGGCTACACCTTC. It encodes CASSPNRVGYTF.

J is TRBJ2-7 and V is TRBV11-3; 8 bases line up with TRBD1. The J segment lost 0 bases and the V segment lost 5 bases, leaving 9 bases of the junction unmatched. The CDR3 sequence is 16 residues long. Germline CDR1 SGHNT, CDR2 YENEEA. The CDR3 region has the DNA TGTGCCAGCAGCACCCCCGGGACAGGAGTCTCCTACGAGCAGTACTTC. The encoded protein is CASSTPGTGVSYEQYF.

The chain employs TRBV2 and TRBJ2-7; 8 bases match TRBD2. V lost 7 bases and J lost 2; bases outside the gene matches: 4. CDR1 and CDR2 (germline): SNHLY, FYNNEI. This CDR3 comprises 13 residues. As DNA, the CDR3 is TGTGCCAGCAAGGTAGCGGGGACCTACGAGCAGTACTTC. It yields the protein CASKVAGTYEQYF.

This clone has only one observation. The chain has TRBV11-2 and TRBJ1-3, with D perhaps TRBD1 (5 bases). The CDR3 length is 17 residues. Trimming pared 5 bases from V and 0 bases from J, leaving 17 bases between. In germline, CDR1 is SGHAT, CDR2 FQNNGV. This chain's CDR3 is CASSPQGSPFSGNTIYF. The CDR3 coding sequence is TGTGCCAGCAGCCCTCAGGGATCCCCCTTCTCTGGAAACACCATATATTTT. The full variable domain, completed using reference TRBV11-2 and TRBJ1-3, is EAGVAQSPRYKIIEKRQSVAFWCNPISGHATLYWYQQILGQGPKLLIQFQNNGVVDDSQLPKDRFSAERLKGVDSTLKIQPAKLEDSAVYLCASSPQGSPFSGNTIYFGEGSWLTVV.

This clone was recorded at least ten times. This chain joins TRBV7-9 and TRBJ2-7; 7 bases map to TRBD1. The CDR3 length is 12 residues. Germline V gene lookup returns CDR1 SEHNR and CDR2 FQNEAQ (reference sequence). After removal of 5 bases from V and 6 bases from J, the junction contained 4 bases not matched to a gene. DNA for the CDR3: TGTGCCAGCAGCCTAGGGGGCAGCGAGCAGTACTTC. It encodes CASSLGGSEQYF.

The CDR3 DNA reads as TGCGCCAGCAGCCAAGAAGGGGGGGCTCGTGAAAAACTGTTTTTT. Residues: CASSQEGGAREKLFF. The V and J genes are TRBV4-1 and TRBJ1-4; the D gene is possibly TRBD1 (6 bases). The CDR3 consists of 15 residues. Trimming cost V 0 bases and J 7 bases, with 12 bases left between them. The germline gives CDR1 MGHRA, CDR2 YSYEKL.

This clone was counted a few times. The V call is TRBV7-2, the J call TRBJ2-7; TRBD1 aligns across 9 bases. Per germline, CDR1 SGHTA and CDR2 FQGNSA. Trimming removed 3 bases from V and 0 bases from J; junction bases left unmatched: 3. This CDR3 has 15 amino acids. As DNA, the CDR3 is TGTGCCAGCAGCTTCCAGACAGGGGGCTCCTACGAGCAGTACTTC. This sequence encodes CASSFQTGGSYEQYF. The variable domain in full, with the rest retrieved from reference TRBV7-2 and TRBJ2-7, is GAGVSQSPSNKVTEKGKDVELRCDPISGHTALYWYRQSLGQGLEFLIYFQGNSAPDKSGLPSDRFSAERTGGSVSTLTIQRTQQEDSAVYLCASSFQTGGSYEQYFGPGTRLTVT.

This chain joins TRBV28 and TRBJ2-5; D remains ambiguous. This CDR3 is built from 13 residues. V was pared by 8 bases and J by 7 bases, with 17 bases between. Germline values: CDR1 MDHEN, CDR2 SYDVKM. CDR3 sequence: CASGIVGIGTQYF. DNA of the CDR3: TGTGCCAGCGGAATTGTGGGCATTGGGACCCAGTACTTC.

This chain joins TRBV12-3 or TRBV12-4 and TRBJ2-7; weak D call: TRBD2 (5 bases). Trimming stripped 6 bases from V and 7 bases from J, with 16 bases between. The CDR3 extends over 13 amino acids. The CDR3, as DNA: TGTGCCAGCAGCCCCGTGAGGGTTGGGGAGCAGTACTTC. Translating it yields CASSPVRVGEQYF.